This T cell receptor beta chain was captured by sequencing in a study of blood T cell repertoires in COVID-19. Study context: Specimens from acute and convalescent COVID-19 originated in the United States, Italy and Spain. Nucleic acid was either cDNA or gDNA, and it came from T cells, B-cell-depleted T cells, or PBMCs.

CDR1 is MDHEN, CDR2 SYDVKM, per germline. J was trimmed by 9 bases and V by 3 bases; bases with no gene match: 17. This CDR3 comprises 18 residues. In the original processing: Reference gene primer amplification in the assay estimated nucleated cell counts. The data were produced by immunoSEQ multiplex PCR, yet TCRdb's version contains in-frame clones alone and is incomplete. The D gene and trimming were derived from the DNA, and the V and J assignments and clone size from that table. The repertoire has roughly 250,000 clones, about 86% of them found once; the top ten carry approximately 14%. The chain is built from TRBV28 and TRBJ2-1; the match to TRBD1 covers 10 bases. This receptor was taken from a person between 70 and 80 years old with COVID-19, enrolled during active disease. Sequenced input: peripheral blood. Here the CDR3 reads CASSFGRPGQGRGGEQFF. CDR3 in DNA: TGTGCCAGCAGTTTCGGCAGACCGGGACAGGGGAGGGGCGGTGAGCAGTTCTTC. Together with reference TRBV28 and TRBJ2-1, the CDR3 gives the full variable domain: DVKVTQSSRYLVKRTGEKVFLECVQDMDHENMFWYRQDPGLGLRLIYFSYDVKMKEKGDIPEGYSVSREKKERFSLILESASTNQTSMYLCASSFGRPGQGRGGEQFFGPGTRLTVL.